What follows describes a single TCR beta chain. What this receptor recognizes is not known. Base qualities are not provided; no much larger clone lies one nucleotide away. In total, over 600 healthy bone marrow donors made up the cohort. At the time of sampling, every cohort member was nominally healthy, though immune exposures that went unrecorded were likely present. The donor was CMV seropositive and was included in the group of 250 to 350 seropositive cohort members. Each donor provided a peripheral blood sample, and peripheral blood mononuclear cells were used for TCR beta sequencing. The Qiagen DNeasy Blood Extraction Kit was used to extract genomic DNA from the blood cell samples. The library was produced with the immunoSEQ multiplex PCR assay. For the multiplex PCR, a mixture combining 60 forward primers for TCR Vbeta segments and 13 reverse primers for TCR Jbeta segments was used. Amplification of the CDR3 region of rearranged TCR beta genes was performed with a multiplex PCR assay on genomic DNA. Amplified TCR beta libraries were sequenced as 87-base-pair reads on the Illumina HiSeq System. Under the source paper's analysis protocol: A later analysis counted some 80 million unique TCR beta chains across the 650 to 800 repertoires, and some 11 million of these chains were shared by at least two donors. Raw reads were error-corrected and collapsed into unique sequences by a nearest-neighbor algorithm in which closely related sequences were merged to remove PCR and sequencing errors. Alignment of CDR3 sequences to IMGT reference sequences was used to assign V, D and J gene segments. For a sequence to be retained, at least a six-nucleotide match to both a V gene segment and a J gene segment was required. A rearrangement was called productive if the CDR3 had no stop codons and remained in frame with V and J, and every other rearrangement was called non-productive. CDR3 was defined by IMGT convention, running from the second conserved V-encoded cysteine to the conserved J-encoded phenylalanine. In an earlier analysis of around 540 of the donors, sequences lacking an unambiguous match to a single V gene segment were excluded. An earlier analysis of around 600 of the donors classified V segments as functional when productive rearrangements were above 56.7% and as segregating when the standard deviation between donors was above 5%. A statistical classification framework was developed to diagnose cytomegalovirus status using the catalog of TCR beta chain sequences. V and J gene assignment, in a later analysis, came from comparing TCR nucleotide sequences with IMGT/GENE-DB human TR gene sequences. Using the TCRdist pipeline, a later analysis assigned CDR3 sequences along with most-parsimonious VDJ recombination scenarios. In a later analysis, each TCR beta chain was defined by its CDR3 amino acid sequence together with its V-gene family, and reads without a unique V-gene family were excluded. As a way to deal with suspected cross-contamination and a sequencing artifact, a later analysis dropped roughly 620 nucleotide sequences that were highly shared and had low generation probability. In a later analysis, a clonal expansion index for each public chain was calculated from normalized within-repertoire ranks of inferred template counts. In a later analysis, generation probabilities were computed using a VDJ recombination model fitted to out-of-frame rearrangements, and the results were checked against IGoR. In a later analysis, hypergeometric tests were used to score TCR-TCR, TCR-HLA and TCR-CMV co-occurrence, with a repertoire-size bias correction applied to TCR pairs. To estimate false discovery rates, a later analysis permuted the HLA or CMV assignments 20 times. In a later analysis, co-occurring TCRs were grouped with DBSCAN, and TCRdist sequence similarity was added when clustering was performed within HLA-allele-positive subsets. Repertoires with fewer than 30,000 or more than 120,000 public chains, plus five repertoires with anomalous nucleotide sharing, were excluded from co-occurrence clustering. The table was pulled from immuneACCESS by TCRdb, which kept in-frame rearrangements only. Such tables lose some clones; where checked, under half of the loss comes from unresolved V genes, and the rest has no known cause. The V and J calls and clone size are taken from that table; D and trimming were inferred from the DNA. The sample records under 200,000 clones, about four fifths of which are singletons. Nearly 8.5% of the sample is taken by the ten largest.

This entry is derived from a study of cytomegalovirus exposure and HLA in healthy donors (dated by TCRdb to between 2016 and 2019). Regarding the research as a whole: According to an earlier analysis of 587 of the donors, about 180 million T cells yielded 90 million to 130 million unique TCR beta sequences and 276 Gb of sequence data. Roughly 300 gigabases of sequencing data and approximately 84 million unique TCR sequences were included in an early release covering about 620 HLA-typed donors. Among the approximately 430 genotyped donors, around 79% belonged to the genetic ancestry cluster associated with self-reported Caucasian donors. The study aimed to test whether cataloging public T cell receptors could reveal signatures of past pathogen exposure. The study profiled the T cell repertoires of hundreds of subjects by immunosequencing and related them to cytomegalovirus serostatus. Besides the first cohort of roughly 640 subjects, a separate validation cohort made up of over 100 different subjects was used. To predict cytomegalovirus infection status, the study combined high-throughput TCR immunosequencing, statistical association of individual TCRs with disease status, and machine learning. A later analysis re-examined previously published TCR beta repertoires from hundreds of donors and added high-resolution HLA genotyping to investigate patterns of TCR occurrence. In the later analysis, no new phenotypic data were used to find candidate immune exposures; instead, reliance was placed on TCR beta sequences and their occurrence across donors. In an earlier analysis of 587 of the donors, high-throughput TCR beta sequencing was used to judge whether each TCR beta V gene segment behaved as functional or pseudogenic. Donor age, sex, ethnicity and CMV serostatus were compiled together with the repertoire data. Genome-wide SNP genotypes for about 60% of the roughly 700 donors were used in a later genetic analysis, which treated that subset as a discovery cohort. All discovery cohort repertoires had been generated using a single sequencing platform. Class I and class II HLA loci were covered by the typing at four-digit resolution. Typing coverage differed by locus: A, B, C, DRB1 and DQB1 were typed in roughly 620-630 donors, DQA1 in about 500, DPA1 in 600 to 610, and DPB1 in just under 480. Four or five DR-DQ haplotypes were handled as single units for association and clustering because linkage in the cohort was strong. Among around 400 genotyped donors of the cohort, an average of around 240,000 unique TCR beta nucleotide sequences was sequenced per donor, of which about 19% were non-productive.

Beyond this particular receptor, the publication reports: Broadly in line with IMGT annotations, most TCR beta V segments showed up in productive rearrangements about 87% or about 30% of the time in an earlier analysis of roughly 590 of the donors. Linkage disequilibrium might explain the correlated functional status among segregating V segments, but an unknown experimental factor could not be ruled out. Presence/absence analyses assumed roughly uniform sequencing depth across donors, an assumption that may not hold. A further reported finding was that TCR beta sequences accurately predicted the HLA-A and HLA-B alleles for most subjects in the first cohort. Assigning TCR associations to individual alleles was difficult when HLA alleles, especially DR and DQ, strongly co-occurred. Because HLA typing was unavailable for some donors at each locus, only the typed subset was used in association tests. Most TCR sequences were observed very rarely across donors, whereas some public TCRs were present in many individuals. At a false discovery rate of 0.05, a later analysis linked under 20,000 TCR beta sequences to specific HLA alleles. Compared with equally common non-associated chains, HLA-associated TCR beta chains in a later analysis were more clonally expanded and had lower generation probabilities. The cohort was sequenced for TCR beta chains only, and without alpha or paired-chain data the features that could be detected were limited. The sequencing pipeline was judged likely to have produced a cluster of highly shared sequence variants as a technical artifact. An association between a missense DCLRE1C variant and V-gene and J-gene trimming of TCR beta chains was found in a later genetic analysis and replicated in an independent cohort. A later analysis reported that several top co-occurrence clusters appeared linked to parvovirus B19, influenza, CMV and Epstein-Barr virus. The authors suggested that the approach could potentially be generalized to other disease states and immunological phenotypes. In vitro tests confirmed that a few of the cytomegalovirus-associated TCR beta chains recognize cytomegalovirus antigens. In a later analysis, the rate of TCR association differed among HLA loci, with DRB1 alleles having the most associated TCRs and HLA-C alleles having the fewest. In the study, about 150 TCR beta chains were listed as associated with cytomegalovirus. The only immune exposure information available for the cohort was CMV serostatus. Because counts were too low, 15 to 20 rarely observed V segments, including chromosome 9 orphons, were excluded from the earlier analysis of several hundred of the donors. Cytomegalovirus status was reported to be diagnosed by the classifier with high specificity and sensitivity in both the original and validation cohorts. In a later analysis, most CMV-associated TCR beta chains were found to appear HLA-restricted, with HLA associations seemingly driven largely by CMV exposure. A later genetic analysis reported fewer N-insertions in productive TCRs among donors in an Asian-associated ancestry cluster than the 666-donor mean.

Sample: PBMCs. The TCR comes from a male donor in good health and CMV-seropositive.

Read as DNA, the sequence is TGTGCCAGCAGTTCCACAGGGGATAGGAATCAGCCCCAGCATTTT. Translated, it gives CASSSTGDRNQPQHF. The rearranged segments are TRBV6-5 and TRBJ1-5; TRBD1 agrees with 7 junctional bases. At the junction V is shortened by 4 bases and J by 4 bases; bases outside the gene matches: 7. Spanning cysteine to phenylalanine, the CDR3 consists of 15 amino acids. Only the CDR3 DNA is retained, 45 bases long and in frame from the first base. CDR1 and CDR2 were assigned from the germline V gene as MNHEY and SVGAGI.